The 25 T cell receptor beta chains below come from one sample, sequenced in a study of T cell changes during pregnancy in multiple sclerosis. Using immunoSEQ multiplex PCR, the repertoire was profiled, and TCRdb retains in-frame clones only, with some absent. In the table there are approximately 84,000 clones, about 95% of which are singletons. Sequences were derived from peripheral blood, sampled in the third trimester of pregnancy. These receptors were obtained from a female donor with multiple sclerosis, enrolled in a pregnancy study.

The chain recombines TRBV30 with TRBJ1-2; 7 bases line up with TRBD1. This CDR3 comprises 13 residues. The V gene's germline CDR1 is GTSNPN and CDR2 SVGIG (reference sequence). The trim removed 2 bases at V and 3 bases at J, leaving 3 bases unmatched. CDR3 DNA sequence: TGTGCCTGGAGTCTCACAGGGGACTATGGCTACACCTTC. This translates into CAWSLTGDYGYTF.

The CDR3 DNA follows: TGTGCCAGCAGCTTGAGTCAGAACTATGGCTACACCTTC. It is translated as CASSLSQNYGYTF. J is TRBJ1-2 and V is TRBV5-4; D not resolved. The CDR3 is 13 residues long. In germline, CDR1 is SGHNT, CDR2 YYREEE (reference sequence). The ends were cut back, 1 base at V and 2 bases at J, with 6 bases in the middle. Based on the CDR3 plus reference TRBV5-4 and TRBJ1-2, the full variable domain is ETGVTQSPTHLIKTRGQQVTLRCSSQSGHNTVSWYQQALGQGPQFIFQYYREEENGRGNFPPRFSGLQFPNYSSELNVNALELDDSALYLCASSLSQNYGYTFGSGTRLTVV.

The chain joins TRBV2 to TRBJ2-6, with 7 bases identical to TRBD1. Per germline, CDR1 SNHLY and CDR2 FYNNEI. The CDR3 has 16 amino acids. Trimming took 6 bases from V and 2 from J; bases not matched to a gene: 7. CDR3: CASRGQAGAGANVLTF. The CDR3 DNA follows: TGTGCCAGCAGAGGACAGGCAGGAGCTGGGGCCAACGTCCTGACTTTC.

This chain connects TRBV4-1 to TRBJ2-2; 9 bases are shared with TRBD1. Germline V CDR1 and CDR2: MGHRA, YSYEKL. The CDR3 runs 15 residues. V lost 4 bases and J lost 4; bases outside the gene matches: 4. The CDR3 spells CASSPGTGSTGELFF. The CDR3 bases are TGCGCCAGCAGCCCAGGGACAGGGAGCACCGGGGAGCTGTTTTTT.

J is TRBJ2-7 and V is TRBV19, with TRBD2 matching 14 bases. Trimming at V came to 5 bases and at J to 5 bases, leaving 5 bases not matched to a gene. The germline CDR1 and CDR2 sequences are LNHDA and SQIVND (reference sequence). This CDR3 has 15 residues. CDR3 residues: CASSPRTSGGHEQYF. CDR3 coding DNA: TGTGCCAGTAGTCCCCGGACTAGCGGGGGGCACGAGCAGTACTTC.

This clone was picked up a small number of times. CDR3 nucleotides: TGCGCCAGCAGCTTGATTGGCAGGAACACTGAAGCTTTCTTT. It specifies CASSLIGRNTEAFF. V and J are TRBV5-1 and TRBJ1-1; D not certain. This CDR3 comprises 14 residues. The V end lost 1 base, the J end lost 1 base, and 8 bases lay between the germline ends. Looked up from germline, CDR1 is SGHRS and CDR2 is YFSETQ.

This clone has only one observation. Here the CDR3 DNA reads TGTGCCAGCTCACCACCAGTACGGGACCAAGAGACCCAGTACTTC. Its translation is CASSPPVRDQETQYF. The chain carries TRBV18 and TRBJ2-5; no definite D call. This CDR3 region has 15 residues. The ends were cut back, 0 bases at V and 0 bases at J, with 8 bases in the middle. The germline gives CDR1 KGHSH, CDR2 LQKENI. The whole variable domain, filled in from reference TRBV18 and TRBJ2-5, reads NAGVMQNPRHLVRRRGQEARLRCSPMKGHSHVYWYRQLPEEGLKFMVYLQKENIIDESGMPKERFSAEFPKEGPSILRIQQVVRGDSAAYFCASSPPVRDQETQYFGPGTRLLVL.

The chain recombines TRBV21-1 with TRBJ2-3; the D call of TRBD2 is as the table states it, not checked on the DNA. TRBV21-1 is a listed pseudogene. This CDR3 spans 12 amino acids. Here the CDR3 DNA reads TGTGCCTGGGGACTAGCGGGGGATACGCAGTATTTT. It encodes CAWGLAGDTQYF.

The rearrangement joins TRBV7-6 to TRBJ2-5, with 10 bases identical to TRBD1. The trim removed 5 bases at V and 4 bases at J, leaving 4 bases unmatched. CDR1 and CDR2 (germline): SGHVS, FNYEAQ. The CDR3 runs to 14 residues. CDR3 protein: CASSKTGGGETQYF. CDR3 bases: TGTGCCAGCAGCAAGACAGGGGGCGGAGAGACCCAGTACTTC.

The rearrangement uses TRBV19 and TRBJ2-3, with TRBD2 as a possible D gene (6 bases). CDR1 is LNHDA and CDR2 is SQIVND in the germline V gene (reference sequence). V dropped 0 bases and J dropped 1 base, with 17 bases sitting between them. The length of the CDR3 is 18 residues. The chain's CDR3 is CASSIDRKLGGGTDTQYF. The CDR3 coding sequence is TGTGCCAGTAGTATAGATAGGAAATTGGGGGGAGGCACAGATACGCAGTATTTT.

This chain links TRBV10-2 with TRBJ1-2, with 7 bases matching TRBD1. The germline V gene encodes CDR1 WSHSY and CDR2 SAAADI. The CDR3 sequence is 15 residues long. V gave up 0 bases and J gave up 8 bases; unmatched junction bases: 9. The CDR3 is CASSESETGTGGYTF. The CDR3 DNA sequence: TGCGCCAGCAGTGAGTCGGAGACAGGGACCGGCGGCTACACCTTC.

The CDR3 region is CASSLGFRGSSYEQYF. In nucleotides, the CDR3 is TGCGCCAGCAGCTTGGGTTTCAGGGGAAGCTCCTACGAGCAGTACTTC. V gene TRBV5-1 combines with J gene TRBJ2-7; perhaps TRBD1 as D (6 bases). CDR1 is SGHRS, CDR2 YFSETQ, per germline. V was pared by 0 bases and J by 0 bases, with 13 bases between. This CDR3 is built from 16 residues.

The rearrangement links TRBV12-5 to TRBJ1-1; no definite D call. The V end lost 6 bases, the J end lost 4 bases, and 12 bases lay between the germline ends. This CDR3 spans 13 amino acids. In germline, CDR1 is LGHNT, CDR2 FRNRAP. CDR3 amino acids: CASGTEVGTEAFF. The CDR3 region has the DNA TGTGCTAGTGGAACGGAGGTCGGCACTGAAGCTTTCTTT.

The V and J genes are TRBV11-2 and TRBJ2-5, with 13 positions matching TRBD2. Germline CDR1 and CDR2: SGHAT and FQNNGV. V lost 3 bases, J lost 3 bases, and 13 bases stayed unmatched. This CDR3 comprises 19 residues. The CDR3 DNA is TGTGCCAGCAGCTTGACCAGTCCCTTACTAGCGGGGGGGAAAGAGACCCAGTACTTC. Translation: CASSLTSPLLAGGKETQYF.

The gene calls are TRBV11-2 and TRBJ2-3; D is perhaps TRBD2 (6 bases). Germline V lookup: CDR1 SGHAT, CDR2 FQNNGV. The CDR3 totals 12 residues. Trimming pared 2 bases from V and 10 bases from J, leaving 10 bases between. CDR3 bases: TGTGCCAGCAGCTTAAGTCCGGGGGCGCAGTATTTT. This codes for CASSLSPGAQYF.

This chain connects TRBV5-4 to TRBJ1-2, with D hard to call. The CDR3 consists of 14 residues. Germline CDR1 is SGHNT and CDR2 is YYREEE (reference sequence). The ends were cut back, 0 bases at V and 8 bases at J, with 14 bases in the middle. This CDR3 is CASSLGRSRNGYTF. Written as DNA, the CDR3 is TGTGCCAGCAGCTTGGGGAGGTCAAGGAACGGCTACACCTTC. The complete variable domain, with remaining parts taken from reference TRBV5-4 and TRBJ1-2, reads ETGVTQSPTHLIKTRGQQVTLRCSSQSGHNTVSWYQQALGQGPQFIFQYYREEENGRGNFPPRFSGLQFPNYSSELNVNALELDDSALYLCASSLGRSRNGYTFGSGTRLTVV.

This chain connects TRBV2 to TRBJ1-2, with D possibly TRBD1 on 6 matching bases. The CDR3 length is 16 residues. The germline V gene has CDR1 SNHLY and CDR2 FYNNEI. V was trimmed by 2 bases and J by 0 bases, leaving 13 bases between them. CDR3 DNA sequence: TGTGCCAGCAGTGAAATGGGGGCAGAACCTAACTATGGCTACACCTTC. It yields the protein CASSEMGAEPNYGYTF.

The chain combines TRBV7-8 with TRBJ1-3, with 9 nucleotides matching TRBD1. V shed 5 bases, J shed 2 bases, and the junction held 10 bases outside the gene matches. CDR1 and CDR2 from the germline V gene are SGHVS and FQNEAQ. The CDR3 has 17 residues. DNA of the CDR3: TGTGCCAGCAGCAAATCGTCCGGGACAGGGCCTGGAAACACCATATATTTT. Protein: CASSKSSGTGPGNTIYF.

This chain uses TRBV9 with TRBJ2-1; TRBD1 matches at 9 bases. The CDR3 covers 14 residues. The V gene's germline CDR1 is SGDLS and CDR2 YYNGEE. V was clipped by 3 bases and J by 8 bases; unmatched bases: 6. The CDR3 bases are TGTGCCAGCAGCGGCGGACAGGGGTGGGATGAGCAGTTCTTC. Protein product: CASSGGQGWDEQFF.

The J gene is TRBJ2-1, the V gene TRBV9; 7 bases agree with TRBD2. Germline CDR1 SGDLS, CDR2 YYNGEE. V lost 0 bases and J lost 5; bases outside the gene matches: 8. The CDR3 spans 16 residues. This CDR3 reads CASSVATLRGNNEQFF. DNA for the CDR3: TGTGCCAGCAGCGTAGCTACGCTGCGGGGGAACAATGAGCAGTTCTTC.

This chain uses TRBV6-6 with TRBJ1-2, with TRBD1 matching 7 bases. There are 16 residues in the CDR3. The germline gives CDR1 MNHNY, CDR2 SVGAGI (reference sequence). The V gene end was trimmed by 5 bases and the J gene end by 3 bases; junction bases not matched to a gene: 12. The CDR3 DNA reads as TGTGCCAGCAGTACAACTCGACAGGGAGGCGACTATGGCTACACCTTC. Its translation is CASSTTRQGGDYGYTF.

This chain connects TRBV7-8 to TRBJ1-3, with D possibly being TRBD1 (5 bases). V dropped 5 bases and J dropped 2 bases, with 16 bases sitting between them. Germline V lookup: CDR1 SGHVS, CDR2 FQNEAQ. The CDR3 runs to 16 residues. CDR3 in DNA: TGTGCCAGCAGCAAAATCGGAGGGGTGGCTGGAAACACCATATATTTT. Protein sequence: CASSKIGGVAGNTIYF.

CDR3 sequence: CASKQPIGGDGYTF. The CDR3 DNA reads TGTGCCAGCAAGCAACCCATAGGGGGAGATGGCTACACCTTC. The gene calls are TRBV2 and TRBJ1-2, with D possibly matching TRBD1 (6 bases). The germline V and J ends were trimmed by 7 bases and 6 bases, with 18 bases remaining between them. The CDR3 has 14 amino acids. Germline V lookup: CDR1 SNHLY, CDR2 FYNNEI.

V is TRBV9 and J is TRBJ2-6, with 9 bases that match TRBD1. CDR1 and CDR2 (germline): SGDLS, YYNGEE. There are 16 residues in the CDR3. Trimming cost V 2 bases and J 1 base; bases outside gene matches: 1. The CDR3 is CASSVGQGSGANVLTF. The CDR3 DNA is TGTGCCAGCAGCGTGGGACAGGGTTCTGGGGCCAACGTCCTGACTTTC.

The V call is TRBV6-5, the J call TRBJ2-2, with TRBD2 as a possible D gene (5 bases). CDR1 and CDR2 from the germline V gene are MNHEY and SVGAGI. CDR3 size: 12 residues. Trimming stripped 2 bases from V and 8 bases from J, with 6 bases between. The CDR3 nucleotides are TGTGCCAGCAGTTACGAGGGAGGGGAGCTGTTTTTT. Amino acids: CASSYEGGELFF.